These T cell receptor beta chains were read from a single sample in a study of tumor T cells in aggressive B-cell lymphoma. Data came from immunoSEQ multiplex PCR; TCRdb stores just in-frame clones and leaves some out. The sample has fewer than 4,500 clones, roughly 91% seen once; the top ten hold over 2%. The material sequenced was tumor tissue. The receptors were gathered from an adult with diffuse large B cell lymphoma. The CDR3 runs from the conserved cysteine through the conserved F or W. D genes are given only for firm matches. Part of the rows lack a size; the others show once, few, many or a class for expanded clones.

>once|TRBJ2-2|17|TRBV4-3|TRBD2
TGCGCCAGCAGCCCCCGGACTAGCGGAGCGAACACCGGGGAGCTGTTTTTT
CASSPRTSGANTGELFF
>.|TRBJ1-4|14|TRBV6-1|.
TGTGCCAGCAGGGTCAGGGGTAGGAATGAAAAACTGTTTTTT
CASRVRGRNEKLFF
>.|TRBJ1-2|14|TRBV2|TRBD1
TGTGCCAGCAGTGGTTGGGGACAGGGCTATGGCTACACCTTC
CASSGWGQGYGYTF
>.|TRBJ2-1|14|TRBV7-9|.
TGTGCCAGCAGCCGTGCCGTTCAGGGCAATGAGCAGTTCTTC
CASSRAVQGNEQFF
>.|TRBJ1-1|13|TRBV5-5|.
TGTGCCAGCAGCTTGGGGAGTCGAACTGAAGCTTTCTTT
CASSLGSRTEAFF
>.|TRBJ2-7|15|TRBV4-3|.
TGCGCCAGCAGCCAAGATCTTGGGCAGACCTACGAGCAGTACTTC
CASSQDLGQTYEQYF
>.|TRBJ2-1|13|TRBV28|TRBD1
TGTGCCAGCAGTGGCGACCGGGACAGGAAAGGGGTCTTC
CASSGDRDRKGVF
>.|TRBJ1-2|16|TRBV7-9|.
TGTGCCAGCAGCCACACCACCGGGCTAGGGGGCTATGGCTACACCTTC
CASSHTTGLGGYGYTF
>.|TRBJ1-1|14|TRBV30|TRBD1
TGTGCCTGGAGTGCCGGACAGGGGAACACTGAAGCTTTCTTT
CAWSAGQGNTEAFF
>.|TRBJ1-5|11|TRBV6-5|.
TGTGCCAGCAGTAACAGGGAGCCCCAGCATTTT
CASSNREPQHF
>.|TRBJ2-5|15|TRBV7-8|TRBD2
TGTGCCAGCAGCCAAGCGGGGGCTAGCGGGAGCAGGAAGTACTTC
CASSQAGASGSRKYF
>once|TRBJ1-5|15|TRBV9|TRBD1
TGTGCCAGCAGCCTCTCAGGGGGTAACAATCAGCCCCAGCATTTT
CASSLSGGNNQPQHF
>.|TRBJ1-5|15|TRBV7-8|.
TGTGCCAGCAGCTTAAAAGGTCAGGTCAATCAGCCCCAGCATTTT
CASSLKGQVNQPQHF
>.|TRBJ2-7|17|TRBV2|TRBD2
TGTGCCAGCAGTAGACTAGCGGGAACCTTAATATACTACGAGCAGTACTTC
CASSRLAGTLIYYEQYF
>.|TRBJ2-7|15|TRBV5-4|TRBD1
TGTGCCAGCAGCTCCGGGACAGGGGGCTCCTACGAGCAGTACTTC
CASSSGTGGSYEQYF
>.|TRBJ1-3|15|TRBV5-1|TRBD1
TGCGCCAGCAGCAAGGACGCCGGGACAGTAAACACCATATATTTT
CASSKDAGTVNTIYF
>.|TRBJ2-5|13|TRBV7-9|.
TGTGCCAGCAGGGTAGTCTCCAGGGAGACCCAGTACTTC
CASRVVSRETQYF
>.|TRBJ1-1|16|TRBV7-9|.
TGTGCCAGCAGCCCCGGTTGGAAGGGCCCGGGGACTGAAGCTTTCTTT
CASSPGWKGPGTEAFF
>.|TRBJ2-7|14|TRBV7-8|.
TGTGCCAGCAGCTTAGCCGGGAGATCTGGAGAGCAGTACTTC
CASSLAGRSGEQYF
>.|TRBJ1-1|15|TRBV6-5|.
TGTGCCAGCAGTTATTCAGGAAGGAGGAGAACTGAAGCTTTCTTT
CASSYSGRRRTEAFF
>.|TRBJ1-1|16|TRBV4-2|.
TGTGCCAGCAGCCAAGTGGATGCGACAGGGAACACTGAAGCTTTCTTT
CASSQVDATGNTEAFF
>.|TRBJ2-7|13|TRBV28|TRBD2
TGTGCCAGCAGGGGACTAGCGGATTACGAGCAGTACTTC
CASRGLADYEQYF
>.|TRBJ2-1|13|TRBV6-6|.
TGTGCCAGCAGAAGCCCCAGGGGAAATGAGCAGTTCTTC
CASRSPRGNEQFF
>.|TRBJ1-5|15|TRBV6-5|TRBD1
TGTGCCAGCAGTTACAGGTCAGGGGGTAGGCAGCCCCAGCATTTT
CASSYRSGGRQPQHF
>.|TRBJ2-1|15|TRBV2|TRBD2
TGTGCCAGCAGTGAACTTGGACTAGTACCGGATGAGCAGTTCTTC
CASSELGLVPDEQFF
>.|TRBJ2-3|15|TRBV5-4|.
TGTGCCAGCAGCTTGGGGGGCGGGACCACAGATACGCAGTATTTT
CASSLGGGTTDTQYF
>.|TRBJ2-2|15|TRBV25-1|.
TGTGCCAGCAGTGGGGTTGAAGGACTCCCCGGGGAGCTGTTTTTT
CASSGVEGLPGELFF
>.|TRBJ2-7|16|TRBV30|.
TGTGCCTGGGGTTCAGGGAGGGGGATGTCAACCTACGAGCAGTACTTC
CAWGSGRGMSTYEQYF
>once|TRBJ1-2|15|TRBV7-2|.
TGTGCCAGCAGCTCCGTCCAGGGCAGGAACTATGGCTACACCTTC
CASSSVQGRNYGYTF
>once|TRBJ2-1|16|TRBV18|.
TGTGCCAGCTCACCCGCGGTCAGGGTAGGTGGCGATGAGCAGTTCTTC
CASSPAVRVGGDEQFF
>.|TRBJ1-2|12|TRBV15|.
TGTGCCACCAATATGGGGGCAGCTGGCTACACCTTC
CATNMGAAGYTF
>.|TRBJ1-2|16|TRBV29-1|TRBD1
TGCAGCGTTGACTTGTTGAGACAGGGGATTTCCTATGGCTACACCTTC
CSVDLLRQGISYGYTF
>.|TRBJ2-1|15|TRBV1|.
TGCACCAGCAGCCACACGGGATTTCCATACAATGAGCAGTTCTTC
CTSSHTGFPYNEQFF
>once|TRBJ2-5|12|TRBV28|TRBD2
TGTGCCAGCAGAGAAGCGGGAGGGTCCCAGTACTTC
CASREAGGSQYF
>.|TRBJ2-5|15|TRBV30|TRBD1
TGTGCCTGGAGTGTACTAAGGGGGCTGGGGGAGACCCAGTACTTC
CAWSVLRGLGETQYF
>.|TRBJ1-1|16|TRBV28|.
TGTGCCAGCAGTTTATCAAGGAGGGGAGGAAGCACTGAAGCTTTCTTT
CASSLSRRGGSTEAFF
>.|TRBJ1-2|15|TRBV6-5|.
TGTGCCAGCAGTCACACGGTCGGACAGCTCTATGGCTACACCTTC
CASSHTVGQLYGYTF
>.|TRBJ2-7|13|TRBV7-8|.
TGTGCCAGCAGCCCTGGTAGGAGGTACGAGCAGTACTTC
CASSPGRRYEQYF
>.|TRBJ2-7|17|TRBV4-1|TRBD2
TGCGCCAGCAGCCAAGGGTGGCCGAGCGGGATGGGCTACGAGCAGTACTTC
CASSQGWPSGMGYEQYF
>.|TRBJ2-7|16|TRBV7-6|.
TGTGCCAGCAGCTTAGGAGCCACCGGGGTAGCCTACGAGCAGTACTTC
CASSLGATGVAYEQYF
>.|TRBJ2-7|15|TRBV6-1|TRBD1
TGTGCCAGCAGCATCGGGTGGGGACAGGGGAACGAGCAGTACTTC
CASSIGWGQGNEQYF
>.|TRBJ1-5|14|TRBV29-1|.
TGCAGCGTTGCAGGGTCAGGGGACAATCAGCCCCAGCATTTT
CSVAGSGDNQPQHF
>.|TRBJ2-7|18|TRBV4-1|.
TGCGCCAGCAACCAAGCGATCCTACGGGGTCAAAGCTCCTACGAGCAGTACTTC
CASNQAILRGQSSYEQYF
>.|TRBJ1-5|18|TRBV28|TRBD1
TGTGCCAGCAGGGGTTGGGGACAGGGGGCGGGGAGCAATCAGCCCCAGCATTTT
CASRGWGQGAGSNQPQHF
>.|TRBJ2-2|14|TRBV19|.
TGTGCCAGTAGTATGGGAAGGGGGACCGGGGAGCTGTTTTTT
CASSMGRGTGELFF
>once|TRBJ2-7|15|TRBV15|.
TGTGCCACCAGCAGAGACCTCGGACTCTCCTACGAGCAGTACTTC
CATSRDLGLSYEQYF
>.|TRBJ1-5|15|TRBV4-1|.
TGCGCCAGCAGCCAAGAAGGCAGGGGTGGGCAGCCCCAGCATTTT
CASSQEGRGGQPQHF
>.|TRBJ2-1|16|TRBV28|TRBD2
TGTGCCAGCAGTCTAGTGGGGGGGAATAACTACAATGAGCAGTTCTTC
CASSLVGGNNYNEQFF
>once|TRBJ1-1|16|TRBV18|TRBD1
TGTGCCAGCTCACCTTCCCCTTACAGGGGACGGACTGAAGCTTTCTTT
CASSPSPYRGRTEAFF
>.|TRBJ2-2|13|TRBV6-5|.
TGTGCCAGCAGTCTCCAGGACACCGGGGAGCTGTTTTTT
CASSLQDTGELFF
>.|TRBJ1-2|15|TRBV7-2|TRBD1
TGTGCCAGCAGCTTCGGGGACAGGCCAAACTATGGCTACACCTTC
CASSFGDRPNYGYTF
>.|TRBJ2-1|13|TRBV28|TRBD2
TGTGCCAGCAGTATAGCGGGAGGGGATGAGCAGTTCTTC
CASSIAGGDEQFF
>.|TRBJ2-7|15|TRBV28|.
TGTGCCAGCAGTTTACACAGGGAGCATGCCTACGAGCAGTACTTC
CASSLHREHAYEQYF
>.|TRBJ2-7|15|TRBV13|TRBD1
TGTGCTAGCAGCTTAGAGACAGGGGGTAGCTACGAGCAGTACTTC
CASSLETGGSYEQYF
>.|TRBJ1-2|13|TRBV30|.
TGTGCCTGGAGTGTGGGGAGGGGCTATGGCTACACCTTC
CAWSVGRGYGYTF
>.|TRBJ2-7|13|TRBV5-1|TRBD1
TGCGCTAGCGGAAGGGACAGGGCCTACGAGCAGTACTTC
CASGRDRAYEQYF
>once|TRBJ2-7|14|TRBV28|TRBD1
TGTGCCAGCAGTAGGACAGGTCTGGGCTGCGAGCAGTACTTC
CASSRTGLGCEQYF
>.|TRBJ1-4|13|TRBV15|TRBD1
TGTGCCACCAGCAGGGGACAGAATGAAAAACTGTTTTTT
CATSRGQNEKLFF
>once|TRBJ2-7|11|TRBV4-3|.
TGCGCCAGCAGCCAAGGGGCCGAGCAGTACTTC
CASSQGAEQYF
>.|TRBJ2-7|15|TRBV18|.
TGTGCCAGCTCACCCCGAGAGGGTTCATGGTACGAGCAGTACTTC
CASSPREGSWYEQYF